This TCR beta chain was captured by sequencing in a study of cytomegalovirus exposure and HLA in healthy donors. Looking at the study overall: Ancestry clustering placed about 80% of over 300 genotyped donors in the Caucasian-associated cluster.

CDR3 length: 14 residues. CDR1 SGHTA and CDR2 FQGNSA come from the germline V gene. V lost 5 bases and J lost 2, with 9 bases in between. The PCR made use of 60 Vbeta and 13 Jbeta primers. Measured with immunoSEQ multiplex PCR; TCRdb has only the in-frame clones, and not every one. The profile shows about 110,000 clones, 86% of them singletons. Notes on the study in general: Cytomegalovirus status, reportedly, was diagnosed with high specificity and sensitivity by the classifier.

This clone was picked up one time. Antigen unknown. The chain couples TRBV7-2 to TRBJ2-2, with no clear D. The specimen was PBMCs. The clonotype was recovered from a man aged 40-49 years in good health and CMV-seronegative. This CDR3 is CASSPLDNTGELFF. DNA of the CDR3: TGTGCCAGCAGCCCCCTAGATAACACCGGGGAGCTGTTTTTT.